This T cell receptor beta chain was recovered during a study of cytomegalovirus exposure and HLA in healthy donors. General study points: A list of roughly 180 TCR beta chains associated with cytomegalovirus was given.

From germline, CDR1 is SGHNT and CDR2 YENEEA. This CDR3 comprises 12 residues. V was clipped by 0 bases and J by 7 bases, with 7 bases between them. Primers included in the PCR were 60 Vbeta and 13 Jbeta primers. Sequencing was performed with immunoSEQ multiplex PCR; in TCRdb, only in-frame clones are kept and a portion is missing. Here the sample spans about 150,000 clones, about 85% being singletons. Of note for this clone: The target antigen is unknown.

The chain couples TRBV11-3 to TRBJ2-7; D uncertain. The sequenced material came from PBMCs. This TCR was sampled from a male donor in good health and CMV-seropositive. CDR3 bases: TGTGCCAGCAGCTTAGATGCGAGGGAGCAGTACTTC. Protein: CASSLDAREQYF. Drawing the rest from reference TRBV11-3 and TRBJ2-7, the complete variable domain is EAGVVQSPRYKIIEKKQPVAFWCNPISGHNTLYWYLQNLGQGPELLIRYENEEAVDDSQLPKDRFSAERLKGVDSTLKIQPAELGDSAVYLCASSLDAREQYFGPGTRLTVT.